The rows below give T cell receptor beta chains drawn from one sample of a study of Ad26.COV2.S vaccination and SARS-CoV-2 variants. Profiled with immunoSEQ multiplex PCR; TCRdb holds only in-frame clones, not every one. Of around 450,000 clones listed, 88% were seen once; the top ten hold about 3.5%. The sample in question was peripheral blood, obtained in a trial of Ad26.COV2.S vaccine versus placebo. The receptors were gathered from a person between 18 and 65 years old who received the Ad26.COV2.S COVID-19 vaccine or a placebo. The CDR3 runs from the conserved cysteine through the conserved F or W. The D gene is left open where the match is weak. A row's size may be missing; if present it is once, few, many or a size class.

j_gene | d_gene | v_gene | abundance | CDR3aa | CDR3nt
TRBJ1-4 | TRBD1 | TRBV29-1 | . | CSVVGTGGGEKLFF | TGCAGCGTTGTTGGGACAGGGGGAGGTGAAAAACTGTTTTTT
TRBJ1-1 | TRBD1 | TRBV4-2 | . | CASSPGGTGMNTEAFF | TGTGCCAGCAGCCCAGGTGGGACAGGAATGAACACTGAAGCTTTCTTT
TRBJ2-4 | TRBD1 | TRBV2 | . | CASSSDRAAKNIQYF | TGTGCCAGCAGTTCTGACAGGGCAGCCAAAAACATTCAGTACTTC
TRBJ2-1 | . | TRBV2 | few | CASSTGTYNEQFF | TGTGCCAGCAGTACAGGGACTTACAATGAGCAGTTCTTC
TRBJ1-6 | . | TRBV6-5 | . | CASSPLNRVDSPLHF | TGTGCCAGCAGTCCCCTAAACAGGGTGGATTCACCCCTCCACTTT
TRBJ1-5 | . | TRBV28 | . | CASIQSVREPQHF | TGTGCCAGCATCCAAAGTGTCCGCGAGCCCCAGCATTTT
TRBJ1-5 | TRBD1 | TRBV2 | . | CASNKQGARQPQHF | TGTGCCAGCAACAAACAGGGGGCGAGGCAGCCCCAGCATTTT
TRBJ2-7 | TRBD1 | TRBV6-4 | . | CASIARQGFSLQYEQYF | TGTGCCAGCATCGCGCGACAGGGCTTCTCCCTTCAGTACGAGCAGTACTTC
TRBJ2-7 | . | TRBV21-1 | . | CASSKWGGRGTTYEQYF | TGTGCCAGCAGCAAATGGGGCGGGAGGGGGACGACCTACGAGCAGTACTTC
TRBJ2-3 | TRBD2 | TRBV3-1/TRBV3-2 | . | CASSRPTSGGADTQYF | TGTGCCAGCAGCCGTCCGACTAGCGGGGGCGCAGATACGCAGTATTTT
TRBJ1-5 | . | TRBV2 | . | CASSETGLSNQPQHF | TGTGCCAGCAGTGAAACAGGGCTTAGCAATCAGCCCCAGCATTTT
TRBJ2-5 | . | TRBV30 | . | CSWETQYF | TGTTCGTGGGAGACCCAGTACTTC
TRBJ1-3 | . | TRBV11-3 | . | CASSGTSGNTIYF | TGTGCCAGCAGCGGTACGTCTGGAAACACCATATATTTT
TRBJ1-1 | . | TRBV7-9 | . | CASSIDRSEAFF | TGTGCCAGCAGCATCGACCGATCAGAAGCTTTCTTT
TRBJ1-1 | . | TRBV18 | . | CASSPSNTEAFF | TGTGCCAGCTCACCGTCGAACACTGAAGCTTTCTTT
TRBJ2-5 | . | TRBV6-5 | . | CASRPYRIQETQYF | TGTGCCAGCAGACCCTACAGGATCCAAGAGACCCAGTACTTC
TRBJ2-7 | TRBD2 | TRBV28 | once | CASSFSGGTYEQYF | TGTGCCAGCAGTTTTTCGGGGGGGACCTACGAGCAGTACTTC
TRBJ1-2 | . | TRBV12-3/TRBV12-4 | . | CASSLRDTYGYTF | TGTGCCAGCAGCCTCCGGGACACCTATGGCTACACCTTC
TRBJ1-4 | . | TRBV4-1 | . | CASSQGAGINEKLFF | TGCGCCAGCAGCCAAGGGGCGGGGATTAATGAAAAACTGTTTTTT
TRBJ1-1 | . | TRBV28 | . | CASSFLLANTEAFF | TGTGCCAGCAGTTTCTTATTAGCGAACACTGAAGCTTTCTTT
TRBJ1-5 | . | TRBV18 | . | CASSPLSIGSNQPQHF | TGTGCCAGCTCGCCGCTATCCATCGGGAGCAATCAGCCCCAGCATTTT
TRBJ2-5 | TRBD2 | TRBV2 | . | CASSDRAGLHQETQYF | TGTGCCAGCAGTGACCGAGCGGGGCTACACCAAGAGACCCAGTACTTC
TRBJ1-5 | . | TRBV6-2/TRBV6-3 | . | CASSYSGSNQPQHF | TGTGCCAGCAGTTACTCAGGGAGCAATCAGCCCCAGCATTTT
TRBJ1-6 | . | TRBV7-6 | . | CASSFLQTGNSPLHF | TGTGCCAGCAGCTTCCTCCAGACGGGAAATTCACCCCTCCACTTT
TRBJ2-5 | TRBD2 | TRBV5-4 | . | CASSLAGGETQYF | TGTGCCAGCAGCTTGGCCGGGGGGGAGACCCAGTACTTC
TRBJ2-7 | TRBD1 | TRBV18 | few | CASSPPRDQGQYLYEQYF | TGTGCCAGCTCACCACCTCGGGACCAGGGACAGTATCTCTACGAGCAGTACTTC
TRBJ2-3 | . | TRBV12-3/TRBV12-4 | . | CASSKSDTQYF | TGTGCCAGCAGCAAGTCAGATACGCAGTATTTT
TRBJ2-3 | TRBD1 | TRBV12-5 | . | CASGRPGQGTDTQYF | TGTGCTAGTGGCAGACCGGGACAGGGCACAGATACGCAGTATTTT
TRBJ2-6 | TRBD1 | TRBV19 | few | CASSIEAGQGASGANVLTF | TGTGCCAGTAGTATAGAAGCGGGACAGGGGGCGTCTGGGGCCAACGTCCTGACTTTC
TRBJ2-7 | TRBD1 | TRBV7-9 | . | CASSLGQPYEQYF | TGTGCCAGCAGCCTGGGACAGCCCTACGAGCAGTACTTC
TRBJ1-1 | . | TRBV9 | . | CASSSTVFSSEAFF | TGTGCCAGCAGCTCAACAGTTTTTTCTTCTGAAGCTTTCTTT
TRBJ1-4 | . | TRBV27 | . | CASSSWPNEKLFF | TGTGCCAGCAGTTCTTGGCCCAATGAAAAACTGTTTTTT
TRBJ2-2 | . | TRBV5-1 | . | CASSLGLVENTGELFF | TGCGCCAGCAGCTTGGGCCTTGTGGAGAACACCGGGGAGCTGTTTTTT
TRBJ1-4 | . | TRBV28 | . | CASSWGGGRKLFF | TGTGCCAGCAGTTGGGGTGGGGGAAGAAAACTGTTTTTT
TRBJ2-5 | . | TRBV30 | . | CAWSPNQRRGAFLGETQYF | TGTGCCTGGAGTCCTAATCAAAGACGTGGGGCCTTCCTAGGGGAGACCCAGTACTTC
TRBJ2-7 | . | TRBV5-1 | once | CASSQGPHRNEQYF | TGCGCCAGCAGCCAGGGACCGCATCGGAACGAGCAGTACTTC
TRBJ2-7 | . | TRBV7-2 | once | CASRLAGASYEQYF | TGTGCCAGCAGACTAGCTGGGGCTTCCTACGAGCAGTACTTC
TRBJ1-6 | . | TRBV3-1/TRBV3-2 | . | CASRTTGNSFSPLHF | TGTGCCAGCAGGACTACAGGGAATTCATTTTCACCCCTCCACTTT
TRBJ1-6 | TRBD1 | TRBV7-2 | . | CASSRDRGQNSPLHF | TGTGCCAGCAGTCGAGACAGGGGGCAGAATTCACCCCTCCACTTT
TRBJ1-6 | TRBD1 | TRBV9 | . | CASSTPGTGNSPLHF | TGTGCCAGCAGCACCCCCGGGACAGGGAATTCACCCCTCCACTTT
TRBJ2-7 | . | TRBV29-1 | . | CSLLPYEQYF | TGCAGCCTCCTTCCCTACGAGCAGTACTTC
TRBJ1-5 | TRBD1 | TRBV27 | . | CASSPLQGADQPQHF | TGTGCCAGCAGTCCATTACAGGGGGCAGATCAGCCCCAGCATTTT
TRBJ1-6 | . | TRBV18 | . | CASSPSGSSYNSPLHF | TGTGCCAGCTCACCATCCGGCAGCTCCTATAATTCACCCCTCCACTTT
TRBJ1-2 | TRBD1 | TRBV5-4 | . | CASSWLTGGGGYTF | TGTGCCAGCAGCTGGCTCACAGGGGGCGGTGGCTACACCTTC
TRBJ1-1 | . | TRBV20-1 | . | CSAVPNTEAFF | TGCAGTGCCGTTCCGAACACTGAAGCTTTCTTT
TRBJ2-2 | . | TRBV29-1 | . | CSVILGQPNTGELFF | TGCAGCGTCATATTAGGACAGCCGAACACCGGGGAGCTGTTTTTT
TRBJ1-4 | . | TRBV30 | . | CAWSVNRNDEKLFF | TGTGCCTGGAGTGTAAACAGGAATGATGAAAAACTGTTTTTT
TRBJ2-5 | TRBD1 | TRBV7-2 | . | CASSLGTGGKTQYF | TGTGCCAGCAGCTTAGGGACAGGGGGAAAGACCCAGTACTTC
TRBJ2-1 | . | TRBV5-6 | . | CASSWPGTHINEQFF | TGTGCCAGCAGCTGGCCCGGGACCCACATAAATGAGCAGTTCTTC
TRBJ1-2 | . | TRBV3-1/TRBV3-2 | . | CASSQDLKTRYGYTF | TGTGCCAGCAGCCAAGATCTCAAAACGAGATATGGCTACACCTTC
TRBJ2-5 | TRBD1 | TRBV7-9 | few | CASSLDRGAETQYF | TGTGCCAGCAGCTTAGACAGGGGAGCTGAGACCCAGTACTTC